One T cell receptor beta chain is described in this entry. The sample originates from a study of identical twins. Trimming left V 4 bases short and J 6 bases short, with 17 bases between. Germline V gene lookup returns CDR1 SGHRS and CDR2 YFSETQ. The CDR3 length is 15 residues. Unique molecular identifiers were present on the cDNA, and a universal primer site came from template switching. TCRdb fed the 5' RACE reads into MiXCR, producing one record per CDR3 protein. The sample yields some 730,000 distinct CDR3 sequences, 18% seen once. These same data were also listed under a study on T cells expressing NK-cell markers. That study reports: From sorted CD3+CD56+NKG2C+, CD3+CD56+NKG2C- and CD3+CD56-NKG2C+ T cells came the TCR beta repertoires. NKG2C+ dominant clonotypes from 6 or 7 donors made up about 1.0-8% of CD8+ T cells.

The chain links TRBV5-1 to TRBJ2-1; unclear D gene. The source is a woman between 18 and 29 years old in good health. Sequenced material: PBMCs. Written as DNA, the CDR3 is TGCGCCAGCAGCGAGCCATTGCCCTCAGGCAATGAGCAGTTCTTC. It encodes CASSEPLPSGNEQFF.